This TCR beta chain was captured in a study of T-cell memory formation after mild COVID-19. Study details: Each donor largely had its own TCR clusters. Whole-study results and caveats: Among contracting clones, CD4+ were mainly CM/EM and CD8+ enriched in EMRA. CD4/CD8 balance characterized clones contracting day 15 to 85, and CD4+ skew characterized later expanders. Several responding clones turned up in pre-infection memory, indicating that cross-reactive memory may have taken part.

Between the trimmed V and J ends, which lost 4 bases and 7 bases, there was a span of 24 bases. CDR1 SGDLS and CDR2 YYNGEE come from the germline V gene. There are 16 residues in the CDR3. Via MiXCR, TCRdb re-called the 5' RACE reads, giving one row per CDR3 protein. The sample yields hundreds of thousands of distinct CDR3 sequences, about 16% seen once. This clonotype has a handful of counts. Its target is not known. The chain carries TRBV9 and TRBJ2-7; D remains unclear. This clonotype was sampled from a man between 18 and 35 years old who had mild COVID-19 (a few samples of this study predate the infection). Cell type and time point are not known. The sequenced sample was PBMCs or a T cell subset sorted from them (not recorded which). The CDR3 DNA follows: TGTGCCAGCAGCCCAGCTGGACGGAGCAAGCTCTGGGAGCAGTACTTC. Protein sequence: CASSPAGRSKLWEQYF.